The clone carrying this T cell receptor (beta chain) showed up many times. Germline CDR1 reads DFQATT; CDR2 reads SNEGSKA (reference sequence). This CDR3 is 14 amino acids long. With 1 base removed from V and 7 bases from J, the gap between germline ends came to 13 bases. Unique molecular identifiers were incorporated during preparation of the TCRbeta library. TCRdb re-called the PCR reads with MiXCR, one entry per CDR3 protein. Of under 250,000 distinct CDR3 sequences in the sample, around a sixth were seen once. These data originate in a study of T-cell reconstitution after alpha-beta-depleted transplantation in children.

The TCR originated in a male patient aged 2 to 9 who had a stem cell transplant for acute lymphoblastic leukemia, so the T cells may come from the graft donor. The chain uses TRBV20-1 and TRBJ2-2; TRBD2 might be the D (7 bases). The source material was PBMCs, mostly from graft donor cells, sampled 360 days after TCRalphabeta/CD19-depleted stem cell transplant. CDR3 in amino acids: CSARGGGGSGELFF. CDR3 DNA sequence: TGCAGTGCTAGAGGAGGGGGGGGTAGCGGGGAGCTGTTTTTT.